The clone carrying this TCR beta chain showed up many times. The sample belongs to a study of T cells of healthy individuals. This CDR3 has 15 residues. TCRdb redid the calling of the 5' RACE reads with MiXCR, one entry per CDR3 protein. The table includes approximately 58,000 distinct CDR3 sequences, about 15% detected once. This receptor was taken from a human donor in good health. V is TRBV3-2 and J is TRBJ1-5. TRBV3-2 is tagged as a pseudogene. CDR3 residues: CASRYQVNSNQPQHF. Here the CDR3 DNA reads TGTGCCAGCCGCTACCAGGTAAATAGCAATCAGCCCCAGCATTTT.